These T cell receptor beta chains were read from a single sample in a study of identical twins. TCRdb itself ran the 5' RACE reads through MiXCR, one entry per CDR3 protein. The top ten hold roughly 3% of the sample, which has some 560,000 distinct CDR3 sequences, roughly 9.5% seen once. In addition, the sample was reused for a study of yellow fever vaccine responses in identical twins.

Sequencing input: PBMCs. The receptor source for this set is a woman younger than 30 in good health. CDR3s include the opening cysteine and the closing phenylalanine or tryptophan. Each record gives: D gene, clone size, J gene, V gene, CDR3 DNA, CDR3 protein. A D gene is named only where the DNA matches it firmly. Size is stated for part of the rows, as once, few or many counts, or as a class when the clone is expanded.

TRBD1 | many | TRBJ2-1 | TRBV7-6 | TGTGCCAGCAGCCAGGCCGGGACAGGCTCCTACAATGAGCAGTTCTTC | CASSQAGTGSYNEQFF
- | many | TRBJ2-7 | TRBV20-1 | TGCAGTGCTAGGGGGTGGGGGGACTCCCCCTACGAGCAGTACTTC | CSARGWGDSPYEQYF
TRBD2 | - | TRBJ2-3 | TRBV4-1 | TGCGCCAGCAGCCAAGCTGGACTAGCGGGGGGGCGGGCAGATACGCAGTATTTT | CASSQAGLAGGRADTQYF
- | - | TRBJ2-2 | TRBV5-1 | TGCGCCAGCAGCTCGTTGGCCGCGGGGCCCCCCGGGGAGCTGTTTTTT | CASSSLAAGPPGELFF
TRBD2 | few | TRBJ2-3 | TRBV24-1 | TGTGCCACCAGTGACTCCCCGGGACTAGCGGGGGTGGGATCAGATACGCAGTATTTT | CATSDSPGLAGVGSDTQYF
- | few | TRBJ2-2 | TRBV10-3 | TGTGCCATCAGTGGGCAGTACACCGGGGAGCTGTTTTTT | CAISGQYTGELFF
- | few | TRBJ2-7 | TRBV23-1 | TGCGCCAGCAGTCAGCAGACAGCCACCTACGAGCAGTACTTC | CASSQQTATYEQYF
- | few | TRBJ2-3 | TRBV7-9 | TGTGTCAGCACCTTTATACCGAGTTTGTTGGATACGCAGTATTTT | CVSTFIPSLLDTQYF
- | many | TRBJ2-7 | TRBV10-1 | TGCGCCAGCAGTGTCGGGGGTAACTCCTACGAGCAGTACTTC | CASSVGGNSYEQYF
TRBD2 | few | TRBJ2-5 | TRBV5-5 | TGTGCCAGCCACTTAGCGGGGGGCCGGTACCAAGAGACCCAGTACTTC | CASHLAGGRYQETQYF
TRBD1 | many | TRBJ2-1 | TRBV28 | TGTGCCAGCAGGACAGGGGGCATGGACAATGAGCAGTTCTTC | CASRTGGMDNEQFF
- | few | TRBJ1-1 | TRBV4-3 | TGCGCCAGCAGCCAAGTTGTTGAGTGGCAGGGCCTGAACACTGAAGCTTTCTTT | CASSQVVEWQGLNTEAFF
- | few | TRBJ2-2 | TRBV5-1 | TGCGCCAGCAGCTTAACAGTAGAGCTGTTTTTT | CASSLTVELFF
TRBD1 | few | TRBJ1-4 | TRBV6-1 | TGTGCCAGCAGTACGATCCGTCAGGGGGCCGGGGAAAAACTGTTTTTT | CASSTIRQGAGEKLFF
TRBD2 | many | TRBJ2-2 | TRBV4-2 | TGTGCCAGCCGGGATCAGGCTAGCGGGGGGCCCCTTAGCACCGGGGAGCTGTTTTTT | CASRDQASGGPLSTGELFF
TRBD2 | few | TRBJ2-1 | TRBV27 | TGTGCCAGCAGTTTAGAGGGACTAACGCCACTGGGGGAGCAGTTCTTC | CASSLEGLTPLGEQFF
TRBD2 | many | TRBJ2-2 | TRBV6-4 | TGTGCCAGCAGAGGGACTAGCGACACCGGGGAGCTGTTTTTT | CASRGTSDTGELFF
- | - | TRBJ2-3 | TRBV5-1 | TGCGCCAGCAGCTCTCAGGGTCGCACAGATACGCAGTATTTT | CASSSQGRTDTQYF
- | few | TRBJ2-4 | TRBV7-9 | TGTGCCAGCAGCTCGACCGGGGTACGGGCCCTCTACAACATTCAGTACTTC | CASSSTGVRALYNIQYF
TRBD1 | many | TRBJ1-1 | TRBV7-9 | TGTGCCAGCAGCGTAACAGGGGTCGGCACTGAAGCTTTCTTT | CASSVTGVGTEAFF
- | few | TRBJ2-7 | TRBV7-8 | TGTGCCAGCAGCGAAGACTATTCCGGGGAGCAGTACTTC | CASSEDYSGEQYF
TRBD1 | few | TRBJ2-2 | TRBV19 | TGTGCCAGTAGTAAGGTCAGGGGGCTTGCCGGGGAGCTGTTTTTT | CASSKVRGLAGELFF
- | many | TRBJ2-5 | TRBV29-1 | TGCAGCGTCGCTCAAGAGACCCAGTACTTC | CSVAQETQYF
TRBD1 | few | TRBJ2-1 | TRBV6-1 | TGTGCCAGCCGACAGTTTCGACAGGGAGTGAATGAGCAGTTCTTC | CASRQFRQGVNEQFF
TRBD2 | many | TRBJ2-1 | TRBV4-2 | TGTGCCAGCAGCCGTATACCCCTAGCGGGAGGGAATGAGCAGTTCTTC | CASSRIPLAGGNEQFF
TRBD2 | few | TRBJ2-1 | TRBV7-3 | TGTGCCAGCAGCTTCGACTCTAGCGGGGGGCAGTTCTTC | CASSFDSSGGQFF
TRBD2 | - | TRBJ2-7 | TRBV11-3 | TGTGCCAGCAGCTTGGGTGGGACTAGCGACGAGCAGTACTTC | CASSLGGTSDEQYF
- | - | TRBJ2-7 | TRBV27 | TGTGCCAGCAGTTCGTGGACAGCAACCTACGAGCAGTACTTC | CASSSWTATYEQYF
TRBD1 | once | TRBJ2-7 | TRBV7-2 | TGTGCCAGCAGCTCCGGGACAGACGTCTACGAGCAGTACTTC | CASSSGTDVYEQYF
TRBD2 | many | TRBJ2-1 | TRBV29-1 | TGCAGCGTTCAACTAGCGAAAGAGCAGTTCTTC | CSVQLAKEQFF
- | - | TRBJ1-1 | TRBV3-1 | TGTGCCAGCAGGAACGGGGGCCTTATGAACACTGAAGCTTTCTTT | CASRNGGLMNTEAFF
TRBD1 | - | TRBJ2-3 | TRBV29-1 | TGCAGCGTTGACTCCGAGGACAGGGCAGATACGCAGTATTTT | CSVDSEDRADTQYF
TRBD2 | - | TRBJ2-3 | TRBV30 | TGTGCCTGGGGCACGGGAGCGGGAATCCCAGATACGCAGTATTTT | CAWGTGAGIPDTQYF
- | few | TRBJ1-1 | TRBV7-8 | TGTGCCAGCAGCGCAACAGGGCTGAACACTGAAGCTTTCTTT | CASSATGLNTEAFF
- | few | TRBJ2-7 | TRBV20-1 | TGCAGTGCGAAGCCCGGGAATTCCTACGAGCAGTACTTC | CSAKPGNSYEQYF
TRBD1 | - | TRBJ1-2 | TRBV29-1 | TGCAGCGGCGAAACAGGGGAAGGCTATGGCTACACCTTC | CSGETGEGYGYTF
- | few | TRBJ1-5 | TRBV28 | TGTGCCAGCAGGAATCCGGGGTCCAATCAGCCCCAGCATTTT | CASRNPGSNQPQHF
TRBD1 | few | TRBJ1-1 | TRBV3-1 | TGTGCCAGCAGGCAATTCGGGACAGGGGAGAACACTGAAGCTTTCTTT | CASRQFGTGENTEAFF
- | many | TRBJ1-5 | TRBV6-2/TRBV6-3 | TGTGCCAGCAGTTACTCGAGTTTTGCGGGGGCCAGCAATCAGCCCCAGCATTTT | CASSYSSFAGASNQPQHF
- | many | TRBJ2-7 | TRBV20-1 | TGCAGTGCTAGAGGCGACAGGCGGCATTACGAGCAGTACTTC | CSARGDRRHYEQYF
- | few | TRBJ1-5 | TRBV12-3/TRBV12-4 | TGTGCCAGCAGTTCCGGGTCTCTTACTGGCAATCAGCCCCAGCATTTT | CASSSGSLTGNQPQHF
- | - | TRBJ2-1 | TRBV7-3 | TGTGCCAGCAGCTTTGAGGGGCTAGGCAATGAGCAGTTCTTC | CASSFEGLGNEQFF
TRBD1 | - | TRBJ2-4 | TRBV3-1 | TGTGCCAGCAGCCCTTTGGGACAGGGTGGAAACATTCTGTACTTC | CASSPLGQGGNILYF
- | - | TRBJ1-2 | TRBV27 | TGTGCCAGCAGTTATCAGGGCGATGGCTACACCTTC | CASSYQGDGYTF
TRBD1 | few | TRBJ2-7 | TRBV10-2 | TGCGCCACCAGGACAGGACCTTTTTACGAGCAGTACTTC | CATRTGPFYEQYF
- | many | TRBJ2-2 | TRBV4-1 | TGCGCCAGCAGCCAGGTAGTCTCCTCCGGGGAGCTGTTTTTT | CASSQVVSSGELFF
- | few | TRBJ2-7 | TRBV6-5 | TGTGCCAGCAGTTACTCGACGGCAAGGAGCTCCTACGAGCAGTACTTC | CASSYSTARSSYEQYF
- | - | TRBJ1-5 | TRBV2 | TGTGCCAGCAGTGACGGCCGGATGAATCAGCCCCAGCATTTT | CASSDGRMNQPQHF
TRBD2 | - | TRBJ2-3 | TRBV7-2 | TGTGCCAGCAGCTTGCCCGGGACTAGCGTAGCAGATACGCAGTATTTT | CASSLPGTSVADTQYF
- | - | TRBJ2-7 | TRBV10-3 | TGTGCCATCTCAAGGGGACGGAACTACGAGCAGTACTTC | CAISRGRNYEQYF
- | many | TRBJ1-5 | TRBV12-3/TRBV12-4 | TGTGCCAGCAGTTCCAGGGGTACGGTCGATCAGCCCCAGCATTTT | CASSSRGTVDQPQHF
TRBD2 | many | TRBJ2-7 | TRBV28 | TGTGCCAGCAGGTCGCCTTCTCCGGGACTAGAATCCTACGAGCAGTACTTC | CASRSPSPGLESYEQYF
- | many | TRBJ1-5 | TRBV29-1 | TGCAGCGCGCAGGCCAAGGATCAGCCCCAGCATTTT | CSAQAKDQPQHF
- | - | TRBJ1-2 | TRBV5-1 | TGCGCCAGCAGCGTCACAGGGATTGTTGGCTACACCTTC | CASSVTGIVGYTF
- | many | TRBJ2-1 | TRBV6-2/TRBV6-3 | TGTGCCACCGGACAGCGTAGCTCCTACAATGAGCAGTTCTTC | CATGQRSSYNEQFF
TRBD1 | many | TRBJ2-7 | TRBV12-3/TRBV12-4 | TGTGCCAGCACCGCCACCGGGACAGCCTACGAGCAGTACTTC | CASTATGTAYEQYF
- | many | TRBJ1-5 | TRBV7-9 | TGTGCCAGCAACCTCGGTGGTAGCAATCAGCCCCAGCATTTT | CASNLGGSNQPQHF
TRBD2 | many | TRBJ2-1 | TRBV4-2 | TGTGCCAGCAGCCAAGCCCCGCGGGGGAGCTCCTACAATGAGCAGTTCTTC | CASSQAPRGSSYNEQFF
TRBD2 | - | TRBJ2-1 | TRBV7-2 | TGTGCCAGCAGCTTATCACTAGCGGATTACAATGAGCAGTTCTTC | CASSLSLADYNEQFF